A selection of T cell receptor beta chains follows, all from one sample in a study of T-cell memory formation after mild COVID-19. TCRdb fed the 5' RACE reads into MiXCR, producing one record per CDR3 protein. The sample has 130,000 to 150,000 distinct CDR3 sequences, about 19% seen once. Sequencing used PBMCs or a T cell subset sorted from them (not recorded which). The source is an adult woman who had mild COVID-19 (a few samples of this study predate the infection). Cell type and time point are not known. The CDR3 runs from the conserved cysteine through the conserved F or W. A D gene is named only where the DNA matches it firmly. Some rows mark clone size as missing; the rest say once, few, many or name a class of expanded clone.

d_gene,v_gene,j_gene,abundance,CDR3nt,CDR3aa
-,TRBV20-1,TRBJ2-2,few,TGCAGTGCCATAGTAACGAACACCGGGGAGCTGTTTTTT,CSAIVTNTGELFF
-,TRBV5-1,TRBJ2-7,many,TGCGCCAGCAGCTTACAGGGTTACGAGCAGTACTTC,CASSLQGYEQYF
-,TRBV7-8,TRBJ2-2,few,TGTGCCAGCAGCTTAGCGGGGGGAGTCACCGGGGAGCTGTTTTTT,CASSLAGGVTGELFF
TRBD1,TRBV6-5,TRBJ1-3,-,TGTGCCAGCAGTTCGCACAGGGGAGCTGGAAACACCATATATTTT,CASSSHRGAGNTIYF
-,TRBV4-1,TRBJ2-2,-,TGCGCCAGCAGCCAAGAGACGGGAGCGAACACCGGGGAGCTGTTTTTT,CASSQETGANTGELFF
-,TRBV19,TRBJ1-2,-,TGTGCCAGTAGTTTCTATGGCTACACCTTC,CASSFYGYTF
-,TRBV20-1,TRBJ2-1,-,TGCAGTGCTATGAGAGGATACGACAATGAGCAGTTCTTC,CSAMRGYDNEQFF
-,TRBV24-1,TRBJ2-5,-,TGTGCCACCAGTGATTTCGGGGCGGGAGAGACCCAGTACTTC,CATSDFGAGETQYF
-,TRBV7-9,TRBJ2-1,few,TGTGCCAGCACCGCACGGGGGGCCATAGATGAGCAGTTCTTC,CASTARGAIDEQFF
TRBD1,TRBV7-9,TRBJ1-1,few,TGTGCCAGCAGCAGCCAGACAGGGACTGAAGCTTTCTTT,CASSSQTGTEAFF
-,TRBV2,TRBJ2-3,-,TGTGCCAGCAGTGCCCCGGGGGCAACAGATACGCAGTATTTT,CASSAPGATDTQYF
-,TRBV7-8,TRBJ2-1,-,TGTGCCAGCAGGCTGCAAGCTGAGCAGTTCTTC,CASRLQAEQFF
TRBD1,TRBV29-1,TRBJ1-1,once,TGCAGCGTTACGGGGAGACAGGGGGCATCTGAAGCTTTCTTT,CSVTGRQGASEAFF
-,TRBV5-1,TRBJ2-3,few,TGCGCCAGCAGTTCCGGGTCTACGATAGGCACAGATACGCAGTATTTT,CASSSGSTIGTDTQYF
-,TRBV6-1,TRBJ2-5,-,TGTGCCAGCAGTGAAGGGGGAAGCGCGTACCAAGAGACCCAGTACTTC,CASSEGGSAYQETQYF
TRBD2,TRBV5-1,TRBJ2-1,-,TGCGCCAGCAGCCTGAGCGGGGGGGGCACTGAGCAGTTCTTC,CASSLSGGGTEQFF
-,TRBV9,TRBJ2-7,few,TGTGCCAGCAGCGTAGACGGGGCTGCCGAGCAGTACTTC,CASSVDGAAEQYF
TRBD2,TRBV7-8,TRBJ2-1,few,TGTGCCAGCAGCTTAGGGGCGGGAGGAGGCGGTGAGCAGTTCTTC,CASSLGAGGGGEQFF
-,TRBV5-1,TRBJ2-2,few,TGCGCCAGCAGCTTGTCAGTAGAGCCCGGGGAGCTGTTTTTT,CASSLSVEPGELFF
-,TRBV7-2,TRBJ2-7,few,TGTGCCAGCAGCCCAGGGTTCGAGCAGTACTTC,CASSPGFEQYF
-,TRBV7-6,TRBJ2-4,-,TGTGCCAGCAGCCCCGCCGTTGGGGCCAAAAACATTCAGTACTTC,CASSPAVGAKNIQYF
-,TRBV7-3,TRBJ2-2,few,TGTGCCAGCAGCCTGGGGACATCCGCGAACACCGGGGAGCTGTTTTTT,CASSLGTSANTGELFF
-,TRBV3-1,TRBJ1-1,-,TGTGCCAGCAGCTTCCTCCGTGCTGAAGCTTTCTTT,CASSFLRAEAFF
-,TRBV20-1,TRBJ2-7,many,TGCAGTGCTATAATTAGCGGCCCTCCCTACGAGCAGTACTTC,CSAIISGPPYEQYF
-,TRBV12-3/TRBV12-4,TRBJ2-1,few,TGTGCCAGCAGTTTAGTAAGCAATGAGCAGTTCTTC,CASSLVSNEQFF